These 24 T cell receptor beta chains came from one sample sequenced in a study of control samples from healthy donors and cancer patients (dated by TCRdb to 2018 to 2020). Library method: the immunoSEQ multiplex PCR assay. Drawn from immuneACCESS, this table holds only the in-frame rearrangements with V and J called that TCRdb kept. Clones are partly lost; checked studies trace under half to an unresolved V gene and leave the rest unexplained. The sample records about 410,000 clones, over 75% of which are singletons. The ten biggest clones cover about 6.3% of the sample. The sequenced material came from PBMCs. All receptors come from a man aged 40-49 years with head and neck cancer.

The CDR3, as DNA: TGTGCCAGCAGGACCGACCCGACGGCTAAAGCTGGTTACAATGAGCAGTTCTTC. Residues: CASRTDPTAKAGYNEQFF. V usage is TRBV27 and J usage is TRBJ2-1; no clear D gene. Trimming removed 6 bases at V and 4 bases at J, with 25 bases between. The CDR3 length is 18 residues. Germline CDR1 and CDR2: MNHEY and SMNVEV (reference sequence).

V and J are TRBV19 and TRBJ2-1, with D perhaps assigned TRBD1 or TRBD2 (5 bases each). V was trimmed by 3 bases and J by 10 bases, leaving 10 bases between them. Germline V lookup: CDR1 LNHDA, CDR2 SQIVND (reference sequence). The CDR3 runs 12 residues. The CDR3 here is CASSISGTEQFF. The CDR3 DNA reads TGTGCCAGTAGTATCTCCGGGACGGAGCAGTTCTTC. Full variable domain (outside the CDR3, taken from reference TRBV19 and TRBJ2-1): DGGITQSPKYLFRKEGQNVTLSCEQNLNHDAMYWYRQDPGQGLRLIYYSQIVNDFQKGDIAEGYSVSREKKESFPLTVTSAQKNPTAFYLCASSISGTEQFFGPGTRLTVL.

This chain joins TRBV3-1 (or the pseudogene TRBV3-2) and TRBJ2-7; TRBD2 matches 8 bases. Losses at the gene ends were 3 bases for V and 6 bases for J; bases not matched to a gene: 10. CDR3 length: 15 residues. Germline loops: CDR1 LGHDT, CDR2 YNNKEL (reference sequence). For the CDR3, the DNA is TGTGCCAGCAGCCAGGTCGGGCTAGCGGGTTTCGAGCAGTACTTC. It is translated as CASSQVGLAGFEQYF.

This sequence joins TRBV21-1 and TRBJ2-7. TRBV21-1 is noted as a pseudogene. This CDR3 comprises 15 residues. The CDR3 nucleotides are TGTGCCAGCATCCCACGAGGGGTAATTTTCTACGAGCAGTACTTC. Residues: CASIPRGVIFYEQYF.

J is TRBJ2-7 and V is TRBV4-3, with D tentatively TRBD1 or TRBD2 (6 bases each). V lost 1 base and J lost 2, with 12 bases in between. CDR1 and CDR2 from the germline V gene are LGHNA and YSLEER. This CDR3 has 15 residues. The CDR3 nucleotides are TGCGCCAGCAGCCAAGTGTTGGGGGGCCCCTACGAGCAGTACTTC. Protein: CASSQVLGGPYEQYF.

The V and J genes are TRBV7-2 and TRBJ1-4; 7 bases match TRBD1. The germline CDR1 and CDR2 sequences are SGHTA and FQGNSA. The CDR3 spans 15 residues. The V segment lost 1 base and the J segment 5 bases; nucleotides outside the gene matches: 4. The CDR3 bases are TGTGCCAGCAGCTTAGATTCAGGGGGGAATGAAAAACTGTTTTTT. It codes for CASSLDSGGNEKLFF.

The sample holds many counts of this clone. This chain uses TRBV6-4 with TRBJ2-3, with TRBD2 matching over 12 bases. J gave up 4 bases and V 2 bases, and 1 base lay outside the gene matches. Germline CDR1 and CDR2: MRHNA and SNTAGT. This CDR3 contains 15 residues. CDR3 sequence (DNA): TGTGCCAGCAGTGACGGGACTAGCGGGTCAGATACGCAGTATTTT. Its translation: CASSDGTSGSDTQYF.

The CDR3 bases are TGCAGCGTTACCCCGGGAAACGACTATGGCTACACCTTC. As protein: CSVTPGNDYGYTF. V gene TRBV29-1 combines with J gene TRBJ1-2; unclear D gene. CDR3 length: 13 residues. From germline, CDR1 is SQVTM and CDR2 ANQGSEA. Trimming shortened V by 5 bases and J by 3 bases, and 13 bases separated the two germline ends.

The chain couples TRBV10-1 to TRBJ2-5, with D maybe TRBD1 (6 bases). Germline V gene lookup returns CDR1 WNHNN and CDR2 SYGVQD (reference sequence). The CDR3 totals 13 residues. Trimming shortened V by 5 bases and J by 5 bases, and 12 bases separated the two germline ends. CDR3 DNA sequence: TGCGCCAGCAGTCGACAAGACAGGGAGACCCAGTACTTC. This encodes CASSRQDRETQYF.

The genes are TRBV19 and TRBJ1-2, with TRBD1 matching 7 bases. CDR1 and CDR2 from the germline V gene are LNHDA and SQIVND (reference sequence). J lost 4 bases, V lost 3 bases, and 8 bases had no gene match. CDR3 length: 15 residues. CDR3 protein: CASSIFTGDRYGYTF. The CDR3 DNA follows: TGTGCCAGTAGTATCTTTACAGGGGACCGCTATGGCTACACCTTC.

The chain uses TRBV4-1 and TRBJ2-1; 8 bases match TRBD1. Germline values: CDR1 MGHRA, CDR2 YSYEKL. The length of the CDR3 is 16 residues. V dropped 0 bases and J dropped 8; count of bases not matched to a gene: 9. The CDR3 sequence: CASSQDAAGGEYEQFF. The CDR3, as DNA: TGCGCCAGCAGCCAAGATGCGGCAGGGGGCGAGTATGAGCAGTTCTTC.

This chain connects TRBV7-2 to TRBJ2-6; maybe TRBD1 (6 bases). This CDR3 has 15 amino acids. Germline V lookup: CDR1 SGHTA, CDR2 FQGNSA. Trimming cost V 11 bases and J 4 bases, with 18 bases left between them. The CDR3 region has the DNA TGTGCCTCACAGGGTTCACCTGGGGGGGCCAACGTCCTGACTTTC. As protein: CASQGSPGGANVLTF.

This chain links TRBV23-1 with TRBJ1-4; D unclear. TRBV23-1 is identified as an open reading frame with a role that is uncertain. Trimming shortened V by 5 bases and J by 3 bases, and 13 bases separated the two germline ends. This CDR3 contains 15 residues. As DNA, the CDR3 is TGCGCCAGCAGTGTTGCCGGTGTAGCTAATGAAAAACTGTTTTTT. Its protein product is CASSVAGVANEKLFF.

The chain combines TRBV9 with TRBJ2-3; perhaps D is TRBD1 or TRBD2 (6 bases each). Between the trimmed V and J ends, which lost 2 bases and 1 base, there was a span of 14 bases. Germline V gene lookup returns CDR1 SGDLS and CDR2 YYNGEE. There are 16 residues in the CDR3. CDR3: CASSVDWGAGTDTQYF. The CDR3 DNA follows: TGTGCCAGCAGCGTTGACTGGGGGGCCGGCACAGATACGCAGTATTTT.

V gene TRBV27 combines with J gene TRBJ2-1, with D possibly matching TRBD1 (6 bases). Germline values: CDR1 MNHEY, CDR2 SMNVEV (reference sequence). V shed 4 bases and J shed 8 bases, with 18 bases lying between them. The CDR3 runs 15 residues. The CDR3 region is CASSSTVQGLHEQFF. In nucleotides, the CDR3 is TGTGCCAGCAGTTCGACAGTTCAGGGGCTGCATGAGCAGTTCTTC.

V and J are TRBV9 and TRBJ2-1, with 11 nucleotides matching TRBD2. This CDR3 spans 17 amino acids. CDR1 is SGDLS and CDR2 is YYNGEE in the germline V gene. Trimming cost V 3 bases and J 2 bases; bases outside gene matches: 7. The chain's CDR3 is CASSGKLAGDTYNEQFF. The CDR3, as DNA: TGTGCCAGCAGCGGAAAACTAGCGGGAGATACCTACAATGAGCAGTTCTTC.

V gene TRBV4-1 combines with J gene TRBJ2-7; 7 bases agree with TRBD1. CDR3 length: 16 amino acids. Losses at the gene ends were 0 bases for V and 0 bases for J; bases not matched to a gene: 5. The germline gives CDR1 MGHRA, CDR2 YSYEKL. CDR3 bases: TGCGCCAGCAGCCAAGATACAACAGGGGTCTCCTACGAGCAGTACTTC. This codes for CASSQDTTGVSYEQYF.

The V and J genes are TRBV9 and TRBJ2-3; 7 bases map to TRBD2. V gave up 0 bases and J gave up 11 bases; unmatched junction bases: 18. The CDR3 is 17 residues long. Germline CDR1 SGDLS, CDR2 YYNGEE. The DNA of the CDR3 is TGTGCCAGCAGCGTAGGCGTCGCGGGAGTAGTCTATGGGGGGCAGTATTTT. It translates to CASSVGVAGVVYGGQYF.

The V and J genes are TRBV28 and TRBJ2-7, with TRBD2 matching over 9 bases. The junction had 18 bases not matched to a gene; V was cut back by 5 bases and J by 7 bases. Germline values: CDR1 MDHEN, CDR2 SYDVKM. The CDR3 spans 17 residues. The CDR3 DNA reads TGTGCCAGCAGTCCCGTCAGGCCTAGCGGGACCCTGGGGGAGCAGTACTTC. Protein: CASSPVRPSGTLGEQYF. The variable domain in full, with the rest retrieved from reference TRBV28 and TRBJ2-7, is DVKVTQSSRYLVKRTGEKVFLECVQDMDHENMFWYRQDPGLGLRLIYFSYDVKMKEKGDIPEGYSVSREKKERFSLILESASTNQTSMYLCASSPVRPSGTLGEQYFGPGTRLTVT.

The chain uses TRBV7-9 and TRBJ2-1, with D maybe TRBD1 (6 bases). The CDR3 extends over 12 amino acids. V gave up 2 bases and J gave up 15 bases, with 14 bases separating them. Germline V lookup: CDR1 SEHNR, CDR2 FQNEAQ (reference sequence). The chain's CDR3 is CASSLPQGKTFF. CDR3 DNA sequence: TGTGCCAGCAGCTTACCACAGGGTAAGACGTTCTTC.

The chain combines TRBV3-1 (or the pseudogene TRBV3-2) with TRBJ1-2; TRBD1 matches 9 bases. V lost 5 bases to trimming and J lost 4 bases; unmatched junction nucleotides: 8. The CDR3 is 15 residues long. Germline values: CDR1 LGHDT, CDR2 YNNKEL (reference sequence). CDR3 loop: CASSTPGTGLYGYTF. Here the CDR3 DNA reads TGTGCCAGCAGCACGCCCGGGACAGGGCTCTATGGCTACACCTTC.

The chain carries TRBV28 and TRBJ1-5, with D maybe TRBD1 (5 bases). The V gene lost 5 bases and the J gene lost 5 bases, with 10 bases spanning the gap. The length of the CDR3 is 13 residues. Looked up from germline, CDR1 is MDHEN and CDR2 is SYDVKM. The CDR3 reads CASSPGSHQPQHF. The CDR3 DNA reads as TGTGCCAGCAGTCCAGGGAGCCATCAGCCCCAGCATTTT.

This chain connects TRBV10-1 to TRBJ1-3; D unresolved. The CDR3 runs 13 residues. V lost 6 bases and J lost 2, with 8 bases in between. The germline V gene encodes CDR1 WNHNN and CDR2 SYGVQD (reference sequence). CDR3 DNA sequence: TGCGCCAGCAGGGGCACGCCTGGAAACACCATATATTTT. Translated, it gives CASRGTPGNTIYF.

This chain joins TRBV19 and TRBJ1-6; 11 positions agree with TRBD1. V gave up 10 bases and J gave up 9 bases; unmatched junction bases: 5. The CDR3 spans 13 residues. Germline V gene lookup returns CDR1 LNHDA and CDR2 SQIVND (reference sequence). Here the CDR3 reads CATSGTGGSPLHF. CDR3 in DNA: TGTGCCACTTCCGGGACAGGGGGTTCACCCCTCCACTTT.